Listed below are T cell receptor beta chains from one sample, sequenced in a study of tumour-infiltrating T cells in Burkitt lymphoma. TCRdb keeps only in-frame clones here, not all; method: immunoSEQ multiplex PCR. Here the sample spans approximately 310 clones, 80% to 90% being singletons. Sequencing was carried out using tumor tissue. The receptors were sampled from a human donor with Burkitt lymphoma. CDR3s include the opening cysteine and the closing phenylalanine or tryptophan. The D gene is left open where the match is weak. The size of a clone is reported for some rows only, either as once, few or many, or as a class for expanded clones.

D	size	V	J	CDR3	DNA
TRBD2	NA	TRBV19	TRBJ2-2	CASQRGGELFF	TGTGCCTCGCAGCGGGGGGGGGAGCTGTTTTTT
NA	NA	TRBV27	TRBJ1-5	CASSFSAGELAQPQHF	TGTGCCAGCAGTTTTTCGGCAGGGGAATTGGCTCAGCCCCAGCATTTT
TRBD2	NA	TRBV5-6	TRBJ2-7	CASSLGLAGVEQYF	TGTGCCAGCAGCTTGGGACTAGCGGGAGTCGAGCAGTACTTC
TRBD1	NA	TRBV19	TRBJ2-4	CASSPGTGGWENIQYF	TGTGCCAGTAGCCCCGGGACAGGGGGCTGGGAAAACATTCAGTACTTC
TRBD1	NA	TRBV7-2	TRBJ2-1	CASTDGTGNYNEQFF	TGTGCCAGCACCGACGGGACAGGGAACTACAATGAGCAGTTCTTC
NA	NA	TRBV5-4	TRBJ2-5	CASSIKYQETQYF	TGTGCCAGCAGCATTAAGTACCAAGAGACCCAGTACTTC
TRBD1	NA	TRBV5-6	TRBJ2-5	CASSLMAGGAETQYF	TGTGCCAGCAGCTTGATGGCAGGGGGCGCGGAGACCCAGTACTTC
NA	few	TRBV13	TRBJ2-1	CASSQNNPDNEQFF	TGTGCCAGCAGCCAAAATAACCCAGACAATGAGCAGTTCTTC
NA	NA	TRBV9	TRBJ1-6	CASSAAGGGSDSPLHF	TGTGCCAGCAGCGCTGCTGGAGGGGGGAGTGATTCACCCCTCCACTTT
NA	NA	TRBV6-1	TRBJ1-4	CASSESWVANEKLFF	TGTGCCAGCAGTGAAAGCTGGGTGGCTAATGAAAAACTGTTTTTT
TRBD2	NA	TRBV7-9	TRBJ2-4	CARGLAGDWDIQYF	TGTGCCAGGGGACTAGCGGGAGATTGGGACATTCAGTACTTC
NA	NA	TRBV7-3	TRBJ2-2	CASSPREANTGELFF	TGTGCCAGCAGCCCCCGAGAGGCAAACACCGGGGAGCTGTTTTTT
NA	NA	TRBV4-3	TRBJ2-2	CASSQDTSASNTGELFF	TGCGCCAGCAGCCAAGATACAAGCGCATCGAACACCGGGGAGCTGTTTTTT
TRBD2	NA	TRBV28	TRBJ2-1	CASSLTSGRAPTQTNEQFF	TGTGCCAGCAGTCTGACTAGCGGGAGGGCCCCAACCCAGACTAATGAGCAGTTCTTC
TRBD2	NA	TRBV5-5	TRBJ2-1	CASSFRLFSGASRDGQFF	TGTGCCAGCAGCTTCAGACTTTTTAGCGGGGCCTCCAGGGATGGGCAGTTCTTC